One and the same sample provided the 5 T cell receptor beta chains below, sequenced in a study of naive and memory T cell subsets. General study findings and limits: A few larger clonotypes appeared in naive repertoires, especially CD8, possibly memory cells re-expressing CD45RA.

The beta constant-region primer was an equimolar mix of two oligonucleotides covering TRBC1 and TRBC2. Ligated cDNA was amplified by four rounds of PCR with nested alpha and beta constant-region primers and SP2. TCRdb reprocessed the UMI-ligation and nested PCR reads with MiXCR, giving one entry per CDR3 protein. The sample carries about 150,000 distinct CDR3 sequences, approximately 22% recorded once. The antigens of these receptors remain unknown. The sample was naive CD4+ T cells from blood. These receptors were taken from a human donor in good health.

This clonotype appeared many times. The chain combines TRBV4-3 with TRBJ2-6; the D gene could be TRBD1 or TRBD2 (5 bases each). The CDR3 loop spans 14 amino acids. Germline V gives CDR1 LGHNA, CDR2 YSLEER. Trimming stripped 6 bases from V and 2 bases from J, with 8 bases between. The CDR3 coding sequence is TGCGCCAGCAGAAAGGGACCTGGGGCCAACGTCCTGACTTTC. This gives the protein CASRKGPGANVLTF.

The J gene is TRBJ1-2, the V gene TRBV5-1; maybe TRBD1 (5 bases). There are 16 residues in the CDR3. V dropped 2 bases and J dropped 0 bases, with 14 bases sitting between them. CDR1 is SGHRS and CDR2 is YFSETQ in the germline V gene. The CDR3 DNA is TGCGCCAGCAGCTTCGAGACAGCCGAAGCTAACTATGGCTACACCTTC. Residues: CASSFETAEANYGYTF.

This clonotype has just a few counts. The chain carries TRBV5-1 and TRBJ2-1, with 11 nucleotides matching TRBD2. Looked up from germline, CDR1 is SGHRS and CDR2 is YFSETQ. This CDR3 spans 17 amino acids. J lost 8 bases, V lost 0 bases, and 10 bases had no gene match. The CDR3 coding sequence is TGCGCCAGCAGCTTGGGAAGACTAGCGGGGAGTCAGGATGAGCAGTTCTTC. This codes for CASSLGRLAGSQDEQFF. Looking up the rest from reference TRBV5-1 and TRBJ2-1 gives the full variable domain: KAGVTQTPRYLIKTRGQQVTLSCSPISGHRSVSWYQQTPGQGLQFLFEYFSETQRNKGNFPGRFSGRQFSNSRSEMNVSTLELGDSALYLCASSLGRLAGSQDEQFFGPGTRLTVL.

V and J are TRBV7-2 and TRBJ2-5; 7 bases map to TRBD2. With 4 bases clipped from V and 5 bases from J, the junction kept 16 bases outside the gene matches. The CDR3 spans 17 residues. CDR1 and CDR2 from the germline V gene are SGHTA and FQGNSA. The CDR3 DNA is TGTGCCAGCAGCTCCAAGCGAGGCGGGAGTATGGTGGAGACCCAGTACTTC. This codes for CASSSKRGGSMVETQYF.

The CDR3 protein is CASSRQPGQGYSNQPQHF. The DNA for the CDR3 is TGTGCCAGCAGCCGTCAACCGGGACAGGGCTATAGCAATCAGCCCCAGCATTTT. The rearrangement uses TRBV6-6 and TRBJ1-5, with 9 bases aligning to TRBD1. The J segment lost 0 bases and the V segment lost 6 bases, leaving 12 bases of the junction unmatched. The CDR3 is made up of 18 amino acids. The germline V gene has CDR1 MNHNY and CDR2 SVGAGI (reference sequence).